This TCR beta chain is drawn from a study of beta chain features in type 1 diabetes. This CDR3 is 13 amino acids long. V dropped 3 bases and J dropped 4 bases, with 10 bases sitting between them. Germline V gives CDR1 KGHSH, CDR2 LQKENI. Notes on the study in general: Among all four CD4+ subsets, Type 1 diabetes patients had TCRB CDR3s that were moderately but significantly shorter.

The whole isolated RNA underwent reverse transcription, so sequencing captured expressed TCRB transcripts. Assay: immunoSEQ multiplex PCR; the TCRdb copy retains only in-frame clones and omits some. The table lists 630,000 or so clones, about 14% of them singletons. The sample holds a few counts of this clone. Its antigen is unknown. The chain links TRBV18 to TRBJ2-7; no clear D gene. The sequence came from a man aged 18 to 35 with type 1 diabetes. The specimen sequenced was naive CD4+ T cells from blood. The CDR3: CASSPDEFYEQYF. The CDR3 bases are TGTGCCAGCTCACCGGACGAGTTTTACGAGCAGTACTTC. The entire variable domain, with the rest obtained from reference TRBV18 and TRBJ2-7, is as follows: NAGVMQNPRHLVRRRGQEARLRCSPMKGHSHVYWYRQLPEEGLKFMVYLQKENIIDESGMPKERFSAEFPKEGPSILRIQQVVRGDSAAYFCASSPDEFYEQYFGPGTRLTVT.